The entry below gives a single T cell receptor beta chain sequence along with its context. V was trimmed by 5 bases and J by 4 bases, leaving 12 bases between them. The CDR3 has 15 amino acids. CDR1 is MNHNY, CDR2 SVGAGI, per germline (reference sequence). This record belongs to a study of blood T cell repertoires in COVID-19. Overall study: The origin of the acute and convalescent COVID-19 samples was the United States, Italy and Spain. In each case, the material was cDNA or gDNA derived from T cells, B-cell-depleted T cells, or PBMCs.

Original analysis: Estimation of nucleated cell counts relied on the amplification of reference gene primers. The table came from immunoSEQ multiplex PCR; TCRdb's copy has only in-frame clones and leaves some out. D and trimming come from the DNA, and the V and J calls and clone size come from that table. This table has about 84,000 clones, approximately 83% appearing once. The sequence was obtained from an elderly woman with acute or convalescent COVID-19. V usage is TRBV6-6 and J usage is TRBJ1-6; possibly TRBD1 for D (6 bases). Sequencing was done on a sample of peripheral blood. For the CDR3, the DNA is TGTGCCAGCAGTGGCCGGGACACTTATAATTCACCCCTCCACTTT. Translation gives CASSGRDTYNSPLHF.